This T cell receptor beta chain was captured in a study of cytomegalovirus exposure and HLA in healthy donors. Amplification used 60 Vbeta primers and 13 Jbeta primers. The method was immunoSEQ multiplex PCR; TCRdb's version includes in-frame clones alone and lacks a portion of them. This table has fewer than 200,000 clones, about three quarters appearing once. Details on this clone: Its specificity is not known.

Points from the study as a whole: Sequencing likely caused a cluster of highly shared sequence variants.

Sequencing was performed on PBMCs. The receptor was isolated from a female donor in good health and CMV-seronegative.

CDR3 sequence reads: CARSLRGFTGELFF. The CDR3 DNA reads TGTGCCAGAAGCTTGAGGGGTTTCACCGGGGAGCTGTTTTTT. This chain links TRBV5-3 with TRBJ2-2, with D possibly being TRBD1 (5 bases). TRBV5-3 is treated as an ORF (open reading frame) with a function not yet certain. The V end was cut by 1 base, the J end by 4 bases, with 8 bases between. The CDR3 contains 14 residues.